A single TCR beta chain is shown here with its context. Its specificity is unknown. This specimen comes from a study of cytomegalovirus exposure and HLA in healthy donors. The PCR ran on 60 Vbeta and 13 Jbeta primers. Some clones are missing from TCRdb's copy, which holds only in-frame ones; the method was immunoSEQ multiplex PCR. The data show about 140,000 clones, around nine tenths seen once. Whole-study findings and limits: A highly shared variant cluster was judged a likely technical artifact.

Germline V lookup: CDR1 KGHSH, CDR2 LQKENI. V shed 3 bases and J shed 2 bases, with 20 bases lying between them. The CDR3 length is 17 residues. The gene calls are TRBV18 and TRBJ2-7, with a weak D call TRBD1 (5 bases). This receptor was obtained from a woman in her 30s in good health and CMV-seronegative. The sample was PBMCs. The CDR3 sequence is CASSPARGASPPYEQYF. In nucleotides, the CDR3 is TGTGCCAGCTCACCGGCAAGGGGCGCTTCTCCCCCCTACGAGCAGTACTTC.